Listed here are 26 T cell receptor beta chains from one sample, sequenced in a study of control samples from healthy donors and cancer patients. TCRdb's copy holds only in-frame clones and misses some; the assay was immunoSEQ multiplex PCR. The data contain 260,000 or so clones, 82% of them singletons. The sample consisted of PBMCs. The source is a woman aged 55-69 years with lung cancer.

The chain couples TRBV2 to TRBJ1-1; 8 nucleotides agree with TRBD1. Germline CDR1 SNHLY, CDR2 FYNNEI. V shed 2 bases, J shed 3 bases, and the junction held 5 bases outside the gene matches. The CDR3 has 15 amino acids. DNA for the CDR3: TGTGCCAGCAGTGAACAGGGGGCTTCGCACACTGAAGCTTTCTTT. Residues: CASSEQGASHTEAFF.

The chain has TRBV3-1 (or the pseudogene TRBV3-2) and TRBJ1-1; D is uncertain. Trimming cost V 2 bases and J 6 bases, with 4 bases left between them. This CDR3 is built from 11 residues. Germline V CDR1 and CDR2: LGHDT, YNNKEL (reference sequence). The CDR3 reads CASSQYAEAFF. CDR3 coding DNA: TGTGCCAGCAGCCAATACGCTGAAGCTTTCTTT.

V usage is TRBV2 and J usage is TRBJ1-5; TRBD1 agrees at 9 bases. Germline V gene lookup returns CDR1 SNHLY and CDR2 FYNNEI. The V segment lost 7 bases and the J segment 4 bases; nucleotides outside the gene matches: 11. The CDR3 extends over 16 amino acids. The CDR3 bases are TGTGCCAGCACCGATCGGACAGGGGCGTTGAATCAGCCCCAGCATTTT. Its protein is CASTDRTGALNQPQHF. The full variable domain, in which reference TRBV2 and TRBJ1-5 provide the parts outside the CDR3, is EPEVTQTPSHQVTQMGQEVILRCVPISNHLYFYWYRQILGQKVEFLVSFYNNEISEKSEIFDDQFSVERPDGSNFTLKIRSTKLEDSAMYFCASTDRTGALNQPQHFGDGTRLSIL.

V usage is TRBV30 and J usage is TRBJ1-4, with D hard to call. Germline V gene lookup returns CDR1 GTSNPN and CDR2 SVGIG (reference sequence). Trimming pared 3 bases from V and 7 bases from J, leaving 6 bases between. The length of the CDR3 is 11 residues. The CDR3 nucleotides are TGTGCCTGGAGCGACACTGAAAAACTGTTTTTT. Protein sequence: CAWSDTEKLFF.

J is TRBJ1-1 and V is TRBV2; possible D gene TRBD1, 6 bases. Germline V gene lookup returns CDR1 SNHLY and CDR2 FYNNEI. V lost 6 bases and J lost 0, with 11 bases in between. The CDR3 is made up of 14 amino acids. The CDR3 sequence: CASRDRLVNTEAFF. The DNA of the CDR3 is TGTGCCAGCAGAGACAGGCTCGTGAACACTGAAGCTTTCTTT.

The CDR3: CASSLPSGGDYEQYF. DNA of the CDR3: TGTGCCAGCAGCTTACCCTCTGGGGGAGACTACGAGCAGTACTTC. The chain uses TRBV5-4 and TRBJ2-7; D tentatively reads TRBD1 or TRBD2 (5 bases each). Between the trimmed V and J ends, which lost 2 bases and 3 bases, there was a span of 15 bases. The V gene's germline CDR1 is SGHNT and CDR2 YYREEE (reference sequence). This CDR3 is built from 15 residues.

The chain carries TRBV2 and TRBJ2-1, with 7 nucleotides matching TRBD1. The CDR3 is 16 amino acids. The junction had 13 bases not matched to a gene; V was cut back by 5 bases and J by 6 bases. CDR1 is SNHLY and CDR2 is FYNNEI in the germline V gene. The CDR3 loop is CASSILRQGDGNEQFF. The DNA of the CDR3 is TGTGCCAGCAGTATTTTGCGGCAGGGGGATGGCAATGAGCAGTTCTTC.

V usage is TRBV5-1 and J usage is TRBJ2-7; D might be TRBD1 or TRBD2, each matching 6 bases. The CDR3 contains 14 residues. In germline, CDR1 is SGHRS, CDR2 YFSETQ. The V end lost 4 bases, the J end lost 1 base, and 12 bases lay between the germline ends. CDR3 sequence reads: CASSRIGGSYEQYF. The CDR3 nucleotides read TGCGCCAGCAGCCGCATAGGGGGGTCCTACGAGCAGTACTTC.

This rearrangement joins TRBV5-8 to TRBJ1-2; 7 bases are shared with TRBD1. This CDR3 has 14 amino acids. The V gene end was trimmed by 2 bases and the J gene end by 3 bases; junction bases not matched to a gene: 4. Looked up from germline, CDR1 is SGHTS and CDR2 is YDEGEE. CDR3: CASSLGGADYGYTF. CDR3 nucleotide sequence: TGTGCCAGCAGCTTAGGGGGCGCCGACTATGGCTACACCTTC. Together with reference TRBV5-8 and TRBJ1-2, the CDR3 gives the full variable domain: EAGVTQSPTHLIKTRGQQATLRCSPISGHTSVYWYQQALGLGLQFLLWYDEGEERNRGNFPPRFSGRQFPNYSSELNVNALELEDSALYLCASSLGGADYGYTFGSGTRLTVV.

This clone was counted between two and nine times. The chain couples TRBV5-4 to TRBJ2-5, with D uncertain. V shed 0 bases and J shed 1 base, with 7 bases lying between them. Looked up from germline, CDR1 is SGHNT and CDR2 is YYREEE (reference sequence). The CDR3 is made up of 14 amino acids. The CDR3 DNA reads as TGTGCCAGCAGCTTGGACTCGGTCCAAGAGACCCAGTACTTC. Protein: CASSLDSVQETQYF.

The rearrangement uses TRBV20-1 and TRBJ2-7; no clear D. CDR3 size: 11 residues. V was pared by 3 bases and J by 1 base, with 4 bases between. The germline gives CDR1 DFQATT, CDR2 SNEGSKA (reference sequence). The CDR3 spells CSASQSYEQYF. CDR3 nucleotides: TGCAGTGCTAGTCAGTCCTACGAGCAGTACTTC.

V gene TRBV7-3 combines with J gene TRBJ2-2, with 10 bases identical to TRBD2. V was clipped by 4 bases and J by 6 bases; unmatched bases: 8. From germline, CDR1 is SGHTA and CDR2 FQGTGA. The CDR3 spans 16 residues. The CDR3 is CASSSSSGRAAGELFF. CDR3 sequence (DNA): TGTGCCAGCAGCTCGAGCAGCGGGAGGGCGGCCGGGGAGCTGTTTTTT. The full variable domain, its missing parts supplied by reference TRBV7-3 and TRBJ2-2, is GAGVSQTPSNKVTEKGKYVELRCDPISGHTALYWYRQSLGQGPEFLIYFQGTGAADDSGLPNDRFFAVRPEGSVSTLKIQRTERGDSAVYLCASSSSSGRAAGELFFGEGSRLTVL.

DNA for the CDR3: TGTGCCAGCAGTTACTCGAACACCCCGAACACTGAAGCTTTCTTT. It is translated as CASSYSNTPNTEAFF. This chain links TRBV6-5 with TRBJ1-1; D is ambiguous. V was pared by 0 bases and J by 1 base, with 9 bases between. The V gene's germline CDR1 is MNHEY and CDR2 SVGAGI. This CDR3 is built from 15 residues.

V and J are TRBV5-1 and TRBJ2-3; D perhaps matches TRBD2 (7 bases). This CDR3 is 14 amino acids long. Trimming removed 4 bases from V and 2 bases from J, with 11 bases in between. Germline CDR1 and CDR2: SGHRS and YFSETQ. In DNA, the CDR3 is TGCGCCAGCAGCATCGGGGGGCCCACAGATACGCAGTATTTT. It encodes CASSIGGPTDTQYF.

The rearrangement links TRBV19 to TRBJ2-1; perhaps D is TRBD1 or TRBD2 (7 bases each). Germline lookup yields CDR1 LNHDA and CDR2 SQIVND (reference sequence). The V end was cut by 2 bases, the J end by 4 bases, with 12 bases between. This CDR3 comprises 15 residues. In DNA form, the CDR3 reads TGTGCCAGTAGTATATCCAGGGGGGGTTACAATGAGCAGTTCTTC. Translating gives CASSISRGGYNEQFF.

The chain carries TRBV6-4 and TRBJ1-3; D possibly corresponds to TRBD1 (5 bases). CDR3 length equals 14 residues. Trimming cost V 7 bases and J 2 bases, with 12 bases left between them. Germline CDR1 and CDR2: MRHNA and SNTAGT. CDR3 nucleotides: TGTGCCAGCAATCCCGAGGGGACTGGAAACACCATATATTTT. This codes for CASNPEGTGNTIYF.

Written as DNA, the CDR3 is TGTGCCAGCACTGAGCAGGAATTGGGCCTCTATGGCTACACCTTC. Residues: CASTEQELGLYGYTF. This rearrangement joins TRBV2 to TRBJ1-2; D unclear. CDR3 length: 15 amino acids. V lost 7 bases and J lost 4, with 19 bases in between. Germline assignment: CDR1 SNHLY and CDR2 FYNNEI.

This clone was observed a handful of times. This sample also contains other DNA sequences that code for the same CDR3. V and J are TRBV6-5 and TRBJ1-5; 7 nucleotides align to TRBD1. This CDR3 has 15 residues. Germline loops: CDR1 MNHEY, CDR2 SVGAGI. V trimming: 0 bases; J trimming: 2 bases; junction bases outside the gene matches: 1. The chain's CDR3 is CASSYSGQGNQPQHF. The CDR3 DNA reads as TGTGCCAGCAGTTACTCCGGACAGGGCAATCAGCCCCAGCATTTT.

The chain couples TRBV5-1 to TRBJ2-1, with unresolved D. Trimming cost V 0 bases and J 5 bases, with 9 bases left between them. CDR3 length: 14 amino acids. Germline assignment: CDR1 SGHRS and CDR2 YFSETQ. The CDR3 here is CASSLDPGDNEQFF. The CDR3 bases are TGCGCCAGCAGCTTGGATCCAGGAGACAATGAGCAGTTCTTC.

The chain is built from TRBV18 and TRBJ1-1; D gene uncertain. V lost 1 base to trimming and J lost 6 bases, with 12 bases between them. The CDR3 runs 14 residues. Germline CDR1 KGHSH, CDR2 LQKENI. The CDR3 nucleotides are TGTGCCAGCTCACCACAATTTGAGGAACCTGAAGCTTTCTTT. Translated, it gives CASSPQFEEPEAFF.

The rearrangement uses TRBV20-1 and TRBJ2-1; 9 nucleotides line up with TRBD2. V gave up 3 bases and J gave up 6 bases; unmatched junction bases: 6. CDR1 is DFQATT and CDR2 is SNEGSKA in the germline V gene (reference sequence). This CDR3 is 14 amino acids long. CDR3 residues: CSASEAGGTNEQFF. Written as DNA, the CDR3 is TGCAGTGCTAGTGAGGCGGGAGGGACCAATGAGCAGTTCTTC.

The genes are TRBV9 and TRBJ2-1, with D tentatively TRBD2 (5 bases). V lost 4 bases to trimming and J lost 4 bases, with 21 bases between them. Germline values: CDR1 SGDLS, CDR2 YYNGEE. The CDR3 is 17 amino acids. Here the CDR3 reads CASSSTTAGGLYNEQFF. CDR3 DNA: TGTGCCAGCAGCTCCACCACGGCCGGAGGTCTATACAATGAGCAGTTCTTC.

This clone was counted a few times. The V gene is TRBV19, the J gene TRBJ1-5; TRBD1 matches 9 bases. With V trimmed by 7 bases and J by 6 bases, 13 bases remained unmatched. There are 16 residues in the CDR3. Germline CDR1 is LNHDA and CDR2 is SQIVND (reference sequence). In nucleotides, the CDR3 is TGTGCCAGTACCGATTCTACAGGGGGCTACGGTCAGCCCCAGCATTTT. Amino acids: CASTDSTGGYGQPQHF.

The rearrangement joins TRBV5-1 to TRBJ2-7, with D possibly being TRBD1 (7 bases). Germline-derived CDR1 and CDR2 are SGHRS and YFSETQ. V dropped 0 bases and J dropped 7 bases, with 14 bases sitting between them. The CDR3 covers 14 residues. CDR3 nucleotide sequence: TGCGCCAGCAGCTTGGAAGACAGGGCGGGAGAGCAGTACTTC. It codes for CASSLEDRAGEQYF.

The V and J genes are TRBV18 and TRBJ2-7; D gene uncertain. From germline, CDR1 is KGHSH and CDR2 LQKENI. There are 13 residues in the CDR3. Trimming pared 4 bases from V and 7 bases from J, leaving 14 bases between. CDR3 DNA: TGTGCCAGCTCACAGAGTCAGGTTGGAGAGCAGTACTTC. Translated: CASSQSQVGEQYF.

The V and J genes are TRBV7-8 and TRBJ2-7; TRBD2 is a possible D gene (5 bases). V was cut by 1 base and J by 4 bases, with 11 bases left in between. In germline, CDR1 is SGHVS, CDR2 FQNEAQ. The CDR3 length is 14 residues. CDR3 nucleotide sequence: TGTGCCAGCAGCTTAGGTTCCTCGGGGTACGAGCAGTACTTC. The encoded protein is CASSLGSSGYEQYF.